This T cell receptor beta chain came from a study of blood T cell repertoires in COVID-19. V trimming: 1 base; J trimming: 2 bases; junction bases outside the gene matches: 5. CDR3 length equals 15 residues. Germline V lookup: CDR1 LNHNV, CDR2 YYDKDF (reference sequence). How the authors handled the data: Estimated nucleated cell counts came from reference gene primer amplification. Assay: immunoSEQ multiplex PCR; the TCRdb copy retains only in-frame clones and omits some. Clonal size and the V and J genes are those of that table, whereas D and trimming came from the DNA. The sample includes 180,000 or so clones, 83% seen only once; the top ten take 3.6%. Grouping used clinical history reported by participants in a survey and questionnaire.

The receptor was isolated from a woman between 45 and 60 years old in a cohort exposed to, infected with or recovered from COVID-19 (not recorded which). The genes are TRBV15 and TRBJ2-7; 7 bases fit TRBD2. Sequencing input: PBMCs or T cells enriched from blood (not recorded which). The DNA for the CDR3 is TGTGCCACCAGCAGAGGAGGGAGCGGGGCCTACGAGCAGTACTTC. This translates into CATSRGGSGAYEQYF.